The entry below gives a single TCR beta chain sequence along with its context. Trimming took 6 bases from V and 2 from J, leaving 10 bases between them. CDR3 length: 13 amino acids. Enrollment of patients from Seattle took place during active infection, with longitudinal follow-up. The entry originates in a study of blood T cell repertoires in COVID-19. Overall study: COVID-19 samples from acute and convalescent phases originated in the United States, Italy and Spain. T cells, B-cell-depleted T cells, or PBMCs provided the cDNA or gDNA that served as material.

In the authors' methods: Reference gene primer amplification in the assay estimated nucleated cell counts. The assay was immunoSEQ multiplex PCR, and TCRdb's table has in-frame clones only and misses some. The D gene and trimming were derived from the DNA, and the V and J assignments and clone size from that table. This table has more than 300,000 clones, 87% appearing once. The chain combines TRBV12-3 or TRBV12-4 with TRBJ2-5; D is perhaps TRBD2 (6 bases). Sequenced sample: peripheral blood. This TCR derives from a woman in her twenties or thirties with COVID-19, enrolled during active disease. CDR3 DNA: TGTGCCAGCAGCAGGGACTGGCAAGAGACCCAGTACTTC. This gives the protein CASSRDWQETQYF.